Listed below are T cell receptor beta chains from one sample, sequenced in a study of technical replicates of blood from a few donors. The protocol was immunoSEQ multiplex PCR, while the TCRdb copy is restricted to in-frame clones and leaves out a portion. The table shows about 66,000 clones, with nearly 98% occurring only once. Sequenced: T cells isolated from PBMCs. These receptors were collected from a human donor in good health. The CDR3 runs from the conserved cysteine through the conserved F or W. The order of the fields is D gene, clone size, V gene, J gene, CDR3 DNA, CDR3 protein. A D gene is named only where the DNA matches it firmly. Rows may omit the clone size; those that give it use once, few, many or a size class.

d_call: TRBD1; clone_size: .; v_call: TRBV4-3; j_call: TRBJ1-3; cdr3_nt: TGCGCCAGCAGCCAAAGGACAGGGGGAGGAAACACCATATATTTT; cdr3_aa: CASSQRTGGGNTIYF
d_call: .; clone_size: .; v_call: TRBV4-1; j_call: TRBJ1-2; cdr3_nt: TGCGCCAGCAGCCAAGTTTCAGGGAACTATGGCTACACCTTC; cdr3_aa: CASSQVSGNYGYTF
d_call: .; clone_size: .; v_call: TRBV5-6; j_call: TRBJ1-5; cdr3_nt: TGTGCCAGCAGCCCGGGGGGTCAGCCCCAGCATTTT; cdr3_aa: CASSPGGQPQHF
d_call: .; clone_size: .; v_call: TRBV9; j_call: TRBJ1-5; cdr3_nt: TGTGCCAGCAGCGTAGCGGCAGGAGGGAATCAGCCCCAGCATTTT; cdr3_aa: CASSVAAGGNQPQHF
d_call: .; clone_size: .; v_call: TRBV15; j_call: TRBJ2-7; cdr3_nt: TGTGCCACCAGCAGGGACTTGCTGTACGAGCAGTACTTC; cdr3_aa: CATSRDLLYEQYF
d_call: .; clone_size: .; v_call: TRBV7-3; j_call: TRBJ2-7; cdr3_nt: TGTGCCAGCAGCTTAACGGTGACTAGTTACGAGCAGTACTTC; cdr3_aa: CASSLTVTSYEQYF
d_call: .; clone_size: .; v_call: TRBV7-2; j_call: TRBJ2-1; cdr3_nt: TGTGCCAGCAGCCAGGGCAGACTCGTATCAATCTACAATGAGCAGTTCTTC; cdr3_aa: CASSQGRLVSIYNEQFF
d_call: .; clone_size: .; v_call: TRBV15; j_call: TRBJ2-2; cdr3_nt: TGTGCCACCAGCGCCTCGGGGGTTACCGGGGAGCTGTTTTTT; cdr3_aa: CATSASGVTGELFF
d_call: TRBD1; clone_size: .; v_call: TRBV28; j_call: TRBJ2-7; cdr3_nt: TGTGCCAGCAGTTTTGGACAGGGGGACGAGCAGTACTTC; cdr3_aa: CASSFGQGDEQYF
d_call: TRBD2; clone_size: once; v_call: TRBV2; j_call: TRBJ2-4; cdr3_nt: TGTGCCAGCAGGACGGGACTAGCGGTCTCCAAAAACATTCAGTACTTC; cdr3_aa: CASRTGLAVSKNIQYF
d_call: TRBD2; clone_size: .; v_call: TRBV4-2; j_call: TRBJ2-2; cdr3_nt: TGTGCCAGCAGCCCGGGACTAGCGGGAGGGCCAGGCGGGGAGCTGTTTTTT; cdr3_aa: CASSPGLAGGPGGELFF
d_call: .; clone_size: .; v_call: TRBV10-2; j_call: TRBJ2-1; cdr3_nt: TGCGCCAGCACCCCGGGAAGCGGGTATTACAATGAGCAGTTCTTC; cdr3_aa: CASTPGSGYYNEQFF
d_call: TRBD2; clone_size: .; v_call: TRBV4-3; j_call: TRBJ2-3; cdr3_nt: TGCGCCAGCAGCCAAGATATAAACGGGGGGACCACAGATACGCAGTATTTT; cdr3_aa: CASSQDINGGTTDTQYF
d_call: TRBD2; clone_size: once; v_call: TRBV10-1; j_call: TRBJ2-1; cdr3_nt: TGCGCCAGCAGTGATGGGAGGGCGGGAGGGTACAATGAGCAGTTCTTC; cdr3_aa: CASSDGRAGGYNEQFF
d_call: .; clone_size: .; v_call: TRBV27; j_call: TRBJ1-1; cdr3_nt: TGTGCCAGCAGGTACCGGGACACTGAAGCTTTCTTT; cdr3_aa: CASRYRDTEAFF
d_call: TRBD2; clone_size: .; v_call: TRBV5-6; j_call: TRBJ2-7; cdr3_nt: TGTGCCAGCAGCGGGGGGACTAGCGGGTACTACGAGCAGTACTTC; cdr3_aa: CASSGGTSGYYEQYF
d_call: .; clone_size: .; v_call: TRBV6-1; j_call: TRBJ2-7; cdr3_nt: TGTGCCAGCAGTGAAGCCCTTAAAGGGGTCTCCTACGAGCAGTACTTC; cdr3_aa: CASSEALKGVSYEQYF